The sequence of this T cell receptor (beta chain) was determined in a study of T cell responses to AZD1222 COVID-19 vaccine. Clones were sequenced by immunoSEQ multiplex PCR, and TCRdb holds only the in-frame ones, with some missing. The sample carries roughly 50,000 clones, around 90% recorded once. General study results and limits: Spike-specific TCR depth and breadth grew after two AZD1222 doses. Mostly white British, mostly female donors; authors suggested clonal diversity may be underestimated. At baseline, just five to seven AZD1222 recipients tested seropositive. Close to half of spike-specific TCRs reportedly recognize unmutated variant regions.

Notes on this clone: Its target is not known.

Sequencing was performed on peripheral blood, taken on day 0 of AZD1222 vaccination. The receptor comes from an adult in good health.

The CDR3 loop is CASTGQGKSEQYF. CDR3 sequence (DNA): TGTGCCAGCACCGGACAGGGGAAATCCGAGCAGTACTTC. The chain recombines TRBV7-9 with TRBJ2-7, with 9 bases identical to TRBD1. Germline CDR1 reads SEHNR; CDR2 reads FQNEAQ (reference sequence). Trimming took 7 bases from V and 6 from J; bases not matched to a gene: 7. The CDR3 covers 13 residues.